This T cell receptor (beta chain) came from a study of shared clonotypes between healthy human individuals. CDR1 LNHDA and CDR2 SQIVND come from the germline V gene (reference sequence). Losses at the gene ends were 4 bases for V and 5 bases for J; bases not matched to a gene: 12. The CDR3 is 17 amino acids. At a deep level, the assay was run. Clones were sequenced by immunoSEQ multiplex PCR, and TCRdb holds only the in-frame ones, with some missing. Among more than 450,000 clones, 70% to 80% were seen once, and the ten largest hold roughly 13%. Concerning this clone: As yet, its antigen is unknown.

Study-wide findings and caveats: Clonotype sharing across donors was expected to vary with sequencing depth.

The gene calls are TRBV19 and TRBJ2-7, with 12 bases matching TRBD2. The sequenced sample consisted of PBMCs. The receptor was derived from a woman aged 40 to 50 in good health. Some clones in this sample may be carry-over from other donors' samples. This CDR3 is CASSKTPLAGGSHEQYF. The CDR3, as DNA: TGTGCCAGTAGTAAGACTCCACTAGCGGGAGGTAGCCACGAGCAGTACTTC.